The clone carrying this TCR beta chain has a count of ten or more. What it binds is unknown. The V end lost 3 bases, the J end lost 4 bases, and 9 bases lay between the germline ends. The CDR3 sequence is 13 residues long. This record comes from a study of post-analysis software for immune sequencing data. Turning to the study itself: Relapsing-remitting, secondary progressive and progressive-relapsing multiple sclerosis were all included among the disease courses. Study-level results: Four or five TRBV segments were significantly more frequent in patients than in controls. TRBV5-6, TRBV5-1 and TRBV20-1 were among these segments. The study found significantly lower normalized Chao1 diversity in multiple sclerosis patients than in controls. Strong co-clustering by F measure was evident for samples that had been prepared in the same batch.

Libraries were made from TCR beta cDNA, and they carried unique molecular identifiers. When about 0.9 to 11 million T cells were used, they gave a few hundred thousand cDNA molecules. TCRdb passed the PCR reads through MiXCR, listing each CDR3 protein once. The sample comprises about 560,000 distinct CDR3 sequences, 44% of which are singletons, and about 1.8% rests with the top ten. The V call is TRBV12-3 or TRBV12-4, the J call TRBJ1-2; possible D gene TRBD1, 6 bases. Sequencing was carried out using blood. The source of this sequence is a girl between 10 and 17 years old with multiple sclerosis. As DNA, the CDR3 is TGTGCCAGCAGTTTGGGCAGGGGCTATGGCTACACCTTC. It encodes CASSLGRGYGYTF.